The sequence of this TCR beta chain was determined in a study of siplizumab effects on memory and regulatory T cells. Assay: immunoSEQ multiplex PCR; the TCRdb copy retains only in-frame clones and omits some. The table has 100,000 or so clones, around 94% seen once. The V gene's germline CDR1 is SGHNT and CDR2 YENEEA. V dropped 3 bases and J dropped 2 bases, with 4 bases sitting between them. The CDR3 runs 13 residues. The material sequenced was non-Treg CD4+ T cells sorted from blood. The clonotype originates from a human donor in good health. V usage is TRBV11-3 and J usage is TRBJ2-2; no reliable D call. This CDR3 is CASSFGNTGELFF. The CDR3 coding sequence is TGTGCCAGCAGCTTTGGTAACACCGGGGAGCTGTTTTTT.